This entry lists 20 T cell receptor beta chains sequenced from one sample in a study of T cells in Graves' hyperthyroidism and ophthalmopathy. Researchers amplified the TCR beta CDR3 regions from RNA transcripts. RT-PCR in the first round (using the HTBI primer set) targeted the TCR CDR3. MiXCR, run by TCRdb on the multiplex PCR reads, gives a single entry per CDR3 protein. The data show roughly 520,000 distinct CDR3 sequences, approximately 25% seen once. What was sequenced was blood. These receptors came from a woman aged 25 to 39 with Graves' ophthalmopathy.

In this sample, this clonotype turned up many times. CDR3 bases: TGCGCCAGCAGCTTGAACAGCGACCAAGAGACCCAGTACTTC. Translating gives CASSLNSDQETQYF. This rearrangement joins TRBV5-1 to TRBJ2-5; no definite D call. The V gene's germline CDR1 is SGHRS and CDR2 YFSETQ. This CDR3 is built from 14 residues. Trimming stripped 1 base from V and 0 bases from J, with 7 bases between.

This clonotype was observed many times. A read error may explain this, as a much larger clone is one base away. The chain couples TRBV6-2 or TRBV6-3 to TRBJ1-1; D is possibly TRBD1 (5 bases). This CDR3 is built from 14 residues. CDR1 is MNHEY and CDR2 is SVGEGT in the germline V gene. The CDR3 here is CASRPQTVNTEALF. CDR3 sequence (DNA): TGTGCCAGCAGACCTCAGACAGTTAACACTGAAGCTCTCTTT.

This clonotype was observed at least ten times. This sequence joins TRBV2 and TRBJ1-5, with 7 bases lining up with TRBD1. The trim removed 5 bases at V and 6 bases at J, leaving 7 bases unmatched. From germline, CDR1 is SNHLY and CDR2 FYNNEI. This CDR3 has 14 amino acids. The CDR3 here is CASSPTGVSQPQHF. The CDR3 DNA reads as TGTGCCAGCAGTCCAACAGGGGTGAGTCAGCCCCAGCATTTT.

This clonotype was seen more than once but under ten times. This chain connects TRBV12-3 or TRBV12-4 to TRBJ1-2, with 12 bases that match TRBD1. The CDR3 runs to 17 residues. V shed 3 bases, J shed 6 bases, and the junction held 11 bases outside the gene matches. CDR3 in amino acids: CASSFLGTGGPRDGYTF. For the CDR3, the DNA is TGTGCCAGCAGTTTTCTCGGGACAGGGGGCCCGAGGGATGGCTACACCTTC.

This chain links TRBV2 with TRBJ2-3; 8 nucleotides agree with TRBD2. V was pared by 6 bases and J by 6 bases, with 5 bases of the junction left unmatched. Germline V gene lookup returns CDR1 SNHLY and CDR2 FYNNEI. The CDR3 is 13 amino acids. The chain's CDR3 is CASSGGARDTQYF. In DNA, the CDR3 is TGTGCCAGCAGCGGGGGGGCCCGCGATACGCAGTATTTT.

There are a few counts of this clonotype. The chain is built from TRBV20-1 and TRBJ1-1; the match to TRBD1 covers 8 bases. The CDR3 length is 15 residues. The germline V gene encodes CDR1 DFQATT and CDR2 SNEGSKA (reference sequence). With V trimmed by 6 bases and J by 0 bases, 9 bases remained unmatched. CDR3 bases: TGCAGTGCCCATACAGGGGGGAGCATGAACACTGAAGCTTTCTTT. Its translation: CSAHTGGSMNTEAFF.

This clonotype has a count of ten or more. V gene TRBV12-3 or TRBV12-4 combines with J gene TRBJ1-1; no definite D call. This CDR3 has 14 amino acids. The V and J ends lost 6 bases and 1 base respectively, with 12 bases between them. The CDR3 sequence: CASSNVFGNTEAFF. The CDR3 region has the DNA TGTGCCAGCAGCAATGTGTTCGGGAACACTGAAGCTTTCTTT.

This clonotype has more than one count but fewer than ten. The chain employs TRBV20-1 and TRBJ2-7; TRBD1 agrees at 10 bases. This CDR3 spans 16 amino acids. Germline V CDR1 and CDR2: DFQATT, SNEGSKA (reference sequence). The J segment lost 0 bases and the V segment lost 6 bases, leaving 11 bases of the junction unmatched. The CDR3 sequence: CSAQLTGQGISYEQYF. Written as DNA, the CDR3 is TGCAGTGCCCAATTAACGGGACAGGGGATCTCCTACGAGCAGTACTTC.

This clonotype showed up just a few times. The rearrangement joins TRBV5-1 to TRBJ2-7; TRBD2 might be the D (6 bases). CDR1 is SGHRS, CDR2 YFSETQ, per germline. There are 15 residues in the CDR3. Trimming pared 6 bases from V and 4 bases from J, leaving 20 bases between. This CDR3 reads CASTLGRQGFYEQYF. As DNA, the CDR3 is TGCGCCAGCACCCTAGGGAGGCAGGGATTTTACGAGCAGTACTTC.

This chain uses TRBV7-9 with TRBJ1-2, with D possibly matching TRBD1 (5 bases). This CDR3 spans 13 amino acids. Germline V gene sequence: CDR1 SEHNR, CDR2 FQNEAQ (reference sequence). Trimming cost V 4 bases and J 6 bases, with 12 bases left between them. CDR3: CASSSQGWDGYTF. The CDR3 region has the DNA TGTGCCAGCAGCTCGCAGGGCTGGGATGGCTACACCTTC.

This clonotype has a count of ten or more. DNA for the CDR3: TGTGCCATCAGCGATACCGTCGGCTCTGGAAACACCATATATTTT. Protein product: CAISDTVGSGNTIYF. J is TRBJ1-3 and V is TRBV10-3; D not certain. Germline CDR1 is ENHRY and CDR2 is SYGVKD. The CDR3 extends over 15 amino acids. V was cut by 6 bases and J by 0 bases, with 12 bases left in between.

The sample holds many counts of this clonotype. The rearrangement uses TRBV6-5 and TRBJ1-2, with a weak D call TRBD1 (5 bases). This CDR3 spans 13 amino acids. V was trimmed by 2 bases and J by 9 bases, leaving 13 bases between them. The germline V gene encodes CDR1 MNHEY and CDR2 SVGAGI. CDR3 residues: CASSYETAGSYTF. The DNA of the CDR3 is TGTGCCAGCAGTTACGAGACAGCGGGGAGCTACACCTTC.

This clonotype was seen ten or more times. This chain uses TRBV29-1 with TRBJ2-5; TRBD1 agrees at 9 bases. With V trimmed by 5 bases and J by 5 bases, 6 bases remained unmatched. Per germline, CDR1 SQVTM and CDR2 ANQGSEA. This CDR3 spans 13 amino acids. The CDR3 region is CSVRGQGWETQYF. The CDR3 bases are TGCAGCGTTCGTGGACAGGGGTGGGAGACCCAGTACTTC. Full variable domain (outside the CDR3, taken from reference TRBV29-1 and TRBJ2-5): SAVISQKPSRDICQRGTSLTIQCQVDSQVTMMFWYRQQPGQSLTLIATANQGSEATYESGFVIDKFPISRPNLTFSTLTVSNMSPEDSSIYLCSVRGQGWETQYFGPGTRLLVL.

CDR3 in amino acids: CAWAPGDYNEKLFF. CDR3 in DNA: TGTGCCTGGGCGCCAGGGGACTATAATGAAAAACTGTTTTTT. The gene calls are TRBV30 and TRBJ1-4; TRBD1 is a possible D gene (6 bases). The CDR3 is 14 amino acids. Trimming left V 5 bases short and J 4 bases short, with 14 bases between. Germline assignment: CDR1 GTSNPN and CDR2 SVGIG (reference sequence).

There are many counts of this clonotype. This chain uses TRBV28 with TRBJ2-5; the D is unclear. The germline CDR1 and CDR2 sequences are MDHEN and SYDVKM. Trimming removed 3 bases from V and 1 base from J, with 12 bases in between. The CDR3 has 15 amino acids. The CDR3 bases are TGTGCCAGCAGTTTTAGGGTCGGACCCCAAGAGACCCAGTACTTC. Protein: CASSFRVGPQETQYF.

This clonotype was detected only a few times. CDR3 sequence (DNA): TGTGCCATCAGTGCGGGACAGGGGGCCACTGAAGCTTTCTTT. It specifies CAISAGQGATEAFF. The J gene is TRBJ1-1, the V gene TRBV10-3, with 12 bases lining up with TRBD1. Trimming took 4 bases from V and 4 from J; bases not matched to a gene: 1. This CDR3 comprises 14 residues. Germline CDR1 reads ENHRY; CDR2 reads SYGVKD.

The chain links TRBV28 to TRBJ1-5, with no clear D. Germline CDR1 MDHEN, CDR2 SYDVKM. V lost 3 bases to trimming and J lost 0 bases, with 12 bases between them. CDR3 length: 16 residues. CDR3 residues: CASSLVGFASNQPQHF. The CDR3, as DNA: TGTGCCAGCAGTTTGGTGGGGTTCGCTAGCAATCAGCCCCAGCATTTT.

There are many counts of this clonotype. The rearrangement links TRBV10-3 to TRBJ2-2, with D possibly called TRBD1 or TRBD2 (6 bases each). Germline V gene data show CDR1 as ENHRY and CDR2 as SYGVKD. The CDR3 has 15 amino acids. The V and J ends lost 6 bases and 5 bases respectively, with 16 bases between them. CDR3: CAISDGGAWTGELFF. The CDR3 DNA reads as TGTGCCATCAGCGACGGGGGCGCGTGGACCGGGGAGCTGTTTTTT.

This clonotype was observed many times. The J gene is TRBJ1-1, the V gene TRBV9; D is possibly TRBD1 (5 bases). V shed 4 bases and J shed 2 bases, with 12 bases lying between them. This CDR3 has 14 amino acids. Germline V gives CDR1 SGDLS, CDR2 YYNGEE. The CDR3 sequence: CASSPQTVNTEAFF. DNA for the CDR3: TGTGCCAGCAGCCCCCAGACAGTTAACACTGAAGCTTTCTTT. Combining the CDR3 with reference TRBV9 and TRBJ1-1 gives the whole variable domain DSGVTQTPKHLITATGQRVTLRCSPRSGDLSVYWYQQSLDQGLQFLIQYYNGEERAKGNILERFSAQQFPDLHSELNLSSLELGDSALYFCASSPQTVNTEAFFGQGTRLTVV.

A few counts support this clonotype. This rearrangement joins TRBV11-2 to TRBJ1-2, with 7 bases lining up with TRBD1. The J segment lost 6 bases and the V segment lost 5 bases, leaving 12 bases of the junction unmatched. This CDR3 has 15 residues. CDR1 and CDR2 from the germline V gene are SGHAT and FQNNGV. This chain's CDR3 is CASSPNRGWVDGYTF. The CDR3 nucleotides are TGTGCCAGCAGCCCCAACAGGGGTTGGGTGGATGGCTACACCTTC.